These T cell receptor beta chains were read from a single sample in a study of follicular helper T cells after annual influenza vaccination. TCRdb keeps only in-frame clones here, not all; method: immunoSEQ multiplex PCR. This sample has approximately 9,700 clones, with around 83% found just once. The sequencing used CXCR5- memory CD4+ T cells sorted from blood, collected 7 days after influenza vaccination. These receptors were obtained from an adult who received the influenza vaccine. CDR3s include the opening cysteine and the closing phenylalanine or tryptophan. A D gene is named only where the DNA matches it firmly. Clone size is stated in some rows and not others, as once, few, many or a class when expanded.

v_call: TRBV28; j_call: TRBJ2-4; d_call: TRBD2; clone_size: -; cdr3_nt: TGTGCCAGCACCGCTAGACTAGCGGGAGGGCCTCAGTACTTC; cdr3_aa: CASTARLAGGPQYF
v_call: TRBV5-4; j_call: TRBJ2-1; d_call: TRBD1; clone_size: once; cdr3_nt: TGTGCCAGCAGCCCGCGACAGGGGGGCAACAATGAGCAGTTCTTC; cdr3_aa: CASSPRQGGNNEQFF
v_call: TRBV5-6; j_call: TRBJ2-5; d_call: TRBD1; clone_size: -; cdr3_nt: TGTGCCAGCAGCAAAAGGGACAGGGAAGAGACCCAGTACTTC; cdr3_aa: CASSKRDREETQYF
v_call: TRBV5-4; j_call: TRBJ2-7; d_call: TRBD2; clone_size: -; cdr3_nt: TGTGCCAGCAGCTTTCGAGCGGGAGGGCAGAGCTCCTACGAGCAGTACTTC; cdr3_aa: CASSFRAGGQSSYEQYF
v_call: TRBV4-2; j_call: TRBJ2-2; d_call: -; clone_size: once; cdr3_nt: TGTGCCAGCAGCCAAGAAGAATCACGGTTGACCGGGGAGCTGTTTTTT; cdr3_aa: CASSQEESRLTGELFF
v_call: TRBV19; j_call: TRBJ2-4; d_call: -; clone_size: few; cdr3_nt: TGTGCCAGTAGTATAGCGGGAGCTACGGACATTCAGTACTTC; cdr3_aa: CASSIAGATDIQYF
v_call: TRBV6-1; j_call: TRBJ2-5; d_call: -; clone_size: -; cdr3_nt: TGTGCCGGGTCTCGAGGGCAGACACAAGAGACCCAGTACTTC; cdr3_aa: CAGSRGQTQETQYF
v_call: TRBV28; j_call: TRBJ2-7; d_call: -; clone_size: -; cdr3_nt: TGTGCCAGCGGACCCCGAGTGATCTACGAGCAGTACTTC; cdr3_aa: CASGPRVIYEQYF
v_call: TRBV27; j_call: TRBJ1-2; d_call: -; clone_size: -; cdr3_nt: TGTGCCAGCAGTCGGGGACTGAACTATGGCTACACCTTC; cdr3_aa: CASSRGLNYGYTF
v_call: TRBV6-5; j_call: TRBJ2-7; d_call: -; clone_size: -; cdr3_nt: TGTGCCAGCAGTTACGGGAGTATACCCACCTACGAGCAGTACTTC; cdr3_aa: CASSYGSIPTYEQYF
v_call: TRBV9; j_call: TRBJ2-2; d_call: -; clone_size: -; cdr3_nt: TGTGCCAGCAGCGTAGCTATGACAACCGGGGAGCTGTTTTTT; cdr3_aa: CASSVAMTTGELFF
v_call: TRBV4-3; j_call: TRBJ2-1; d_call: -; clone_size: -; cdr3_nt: TGCGCCAGCAGCCGATCCTCTGAGGCCTACAATGAGCAGTTCTTC; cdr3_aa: CASSRSSEAYNEQFF
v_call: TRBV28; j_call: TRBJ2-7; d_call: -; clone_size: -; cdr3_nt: TGTGCCAGCAGTCCGAATCCGCCAGGGAGCTCCTACGAGCAGTACTTC; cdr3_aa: CASSPNPPGSSYEQYF
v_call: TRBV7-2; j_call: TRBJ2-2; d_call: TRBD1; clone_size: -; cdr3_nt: TGTGCCACCACCCCTTATCTAGGGACAGGGATTTCCGGGGAGCTGTTTTTT; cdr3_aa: CATTPYLGTGISGELFF
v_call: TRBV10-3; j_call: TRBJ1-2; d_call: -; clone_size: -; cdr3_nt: TGTGCCATCAGTGAGGCGGAAATCTATGGCTACACCTTC; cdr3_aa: CAISEAEIYGYTF
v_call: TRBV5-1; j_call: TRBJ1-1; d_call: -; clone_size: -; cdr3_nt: TGCGCCAGCAGTCAGACAGAAGTGAACACTGAAGCTTTCTTT; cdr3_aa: CASSQTEVNTEAFF
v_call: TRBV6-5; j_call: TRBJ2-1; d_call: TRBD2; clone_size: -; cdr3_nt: TGTGCCAGCACTAGCGGGGGGGCCGGCTTGGGTGAGCAGTTCTTC; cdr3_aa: CASTSGGAGLGEQFF
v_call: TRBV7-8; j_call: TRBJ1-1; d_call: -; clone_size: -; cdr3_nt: TGTGCCAGCAGCACTTTCCGACAGGCGAACACTGAAGCTTTCTTT; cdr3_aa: CASSTFRQANTEAFF
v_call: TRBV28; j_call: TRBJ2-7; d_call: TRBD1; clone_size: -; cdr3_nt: TGTGCCAGCAGCCCGGGACAGACCTACGAGCAGTACTTC; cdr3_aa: CASSPGQTYEQYF
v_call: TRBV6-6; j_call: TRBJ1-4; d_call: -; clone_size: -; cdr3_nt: TGTGCCAGCAGTACGCAGGGAGGCCAGGAAAAACTGTTTTTT; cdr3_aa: CASSTQGGQEKLFF
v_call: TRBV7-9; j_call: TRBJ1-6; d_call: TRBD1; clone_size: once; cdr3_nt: TGTGCCAGCAGCCCCGAACAGGGGGTGGCCTATAATTCACCCCTCCACTTT; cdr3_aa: CASSPEQGVAYNSPLHF
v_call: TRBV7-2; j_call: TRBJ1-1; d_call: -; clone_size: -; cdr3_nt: TGTGCCAGCAGCTTAGCATCGGGAGGGGTCTACACTGAAGCTTTCTTT; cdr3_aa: CASSLASGGVYTEAFF
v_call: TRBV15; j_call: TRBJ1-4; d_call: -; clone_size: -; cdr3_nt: TGTGCCACCAGCAGAGATGAAATTGGGTTAGGGGAAAAACTGTTTTTT; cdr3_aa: CATSRDEIGLGEKLFF
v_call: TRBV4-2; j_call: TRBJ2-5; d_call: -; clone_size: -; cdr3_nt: TGTGCCAGCAGCCAAGTTAGAGAAGAGACCCAGTACTTC; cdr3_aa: CASSQVREETQYF
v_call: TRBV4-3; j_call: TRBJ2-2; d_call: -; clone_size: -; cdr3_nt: TGCGCCAGCGCGGCCCAAAACACCGGGGAGCTGTTTTTT; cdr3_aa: CASAAQNTGELFF
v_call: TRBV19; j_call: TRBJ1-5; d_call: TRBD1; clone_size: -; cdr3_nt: TGTGCCAGTCACTTTTCCGGGACAGCAAATCAGCCCCAGCATTTT; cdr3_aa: CASHFSGTANQPQHF
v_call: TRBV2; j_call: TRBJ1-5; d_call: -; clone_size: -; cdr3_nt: TGTGCCAGCAGTCTACAGGGTACCCAGCCCCAGCATTTT; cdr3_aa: CASSLQGTQPQHF
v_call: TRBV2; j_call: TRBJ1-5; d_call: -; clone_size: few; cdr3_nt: TGTGCCAGCAGCGGCCTCTCGGATCAGCCCCAGCATTTT; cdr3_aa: CASSGLSDQPQHF
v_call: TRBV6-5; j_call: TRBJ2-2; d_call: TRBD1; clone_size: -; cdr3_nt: TGTGCCAGCAGTTACTCGAGGACAGGGGGCCACGGGGAGCTGTTTTTT; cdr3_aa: CASSYSRTGGHGELFF
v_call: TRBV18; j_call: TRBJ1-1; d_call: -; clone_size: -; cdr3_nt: TGTGCCACCGCAAATGACAACACTGAAGCTTTCTTT; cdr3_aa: CATANDNTEAFF
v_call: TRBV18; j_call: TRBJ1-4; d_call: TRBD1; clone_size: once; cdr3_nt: TGTGCCAGCTCACCGGGACAGGGGGACAATCCGTTTTTT; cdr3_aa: CASSPGQGDNPFF
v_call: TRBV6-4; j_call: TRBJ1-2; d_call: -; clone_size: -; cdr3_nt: TGTGCCAGCAGGATGCTTTCCGGGGGTAGAGGCTATGGCTACACCTTC; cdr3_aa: CASRMLSGGRGYGYTF
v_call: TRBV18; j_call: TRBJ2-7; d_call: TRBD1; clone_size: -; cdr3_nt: TGTGCCAGCTCACCCGGGACAGGGACCCACGAGCAGTACTTC; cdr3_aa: CASSPGTGTHEQYF
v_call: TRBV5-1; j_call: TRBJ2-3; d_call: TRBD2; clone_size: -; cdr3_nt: TGCGCCAGCAGAAAAACCGGGGGGGCCGTAGATACGCAGTATTTT; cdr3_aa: CASRKTGGAVDTQYF
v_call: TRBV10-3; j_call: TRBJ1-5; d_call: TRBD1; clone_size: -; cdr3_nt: TGTGCCATCAAGGCGGACAGGGCTAGCAATCAGCCCCAGCATTTT; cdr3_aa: CAIKADRASNQPQHF
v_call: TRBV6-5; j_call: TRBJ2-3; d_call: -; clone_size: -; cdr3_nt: TGTGCCAGCAGTTATTTCGGGCAGTTCACAGATACGCAGTATTTT; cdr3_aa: CASSYFGQFTDTQYF
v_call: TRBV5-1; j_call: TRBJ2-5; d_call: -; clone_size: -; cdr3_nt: TGCGCCAGCACCGATCAAGAGACCCAGTACTTC; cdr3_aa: CASTDQETQYF
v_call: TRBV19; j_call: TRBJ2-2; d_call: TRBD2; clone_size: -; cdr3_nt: TGTGCCAGTAGTGGACTAGTATTCACCGGGGAGCTGTTTTTT; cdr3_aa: CASSGLVFTGELFF
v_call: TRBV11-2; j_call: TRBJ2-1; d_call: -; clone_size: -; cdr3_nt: TGTGTGTCCTCCTGGGGGGCTGAATACAATGAGCAGTTCTTC; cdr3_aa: CVSSWGAEYNEQFF
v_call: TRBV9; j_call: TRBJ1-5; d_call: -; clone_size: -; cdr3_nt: TGTGCCAGCAGCACTGGGGCGGGGGCAAGCAATCAGCCCCAGCATTTT; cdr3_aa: CASSTGAGASNQPQHF
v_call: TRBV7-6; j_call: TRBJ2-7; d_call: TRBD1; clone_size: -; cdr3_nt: TGTGCCAGCAGCATCGGGACAGGAGTCGAGCAGTACTTC; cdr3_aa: CASSIGTGVEQYF
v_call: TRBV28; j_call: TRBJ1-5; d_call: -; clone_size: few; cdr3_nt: TGTGCCAGCAGTTTATCGTCGGGGGGTCAGCCCCAGCATTTT; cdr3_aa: CASSLSSGGQPQHF
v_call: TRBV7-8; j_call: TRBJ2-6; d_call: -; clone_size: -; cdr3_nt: TGTGCCAGCAGCTTATTTGTGGGCAGCTCTGGGGCCAACGTCCTGACTTTC; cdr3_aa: CASSLFVGSSGANVLTF
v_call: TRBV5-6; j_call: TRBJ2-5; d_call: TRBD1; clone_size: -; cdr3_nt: TGTGCCAGCAGCGCGGGACAGGGGTTTAGAGAGACCCAGTACTTC; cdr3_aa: CASSAGQGFRETQYF
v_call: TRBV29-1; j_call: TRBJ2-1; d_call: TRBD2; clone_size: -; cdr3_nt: TGCAGCGTAGAACCTCTAGCGGGGGCCAACAATGAGCAGTTCTTC; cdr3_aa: CSVEPLAGANNEQFF
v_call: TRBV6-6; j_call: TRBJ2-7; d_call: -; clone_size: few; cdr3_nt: TGTGCCAGCAGCCCGGGGAGGGAGCAGTACTTC; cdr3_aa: CASSPGREQYF
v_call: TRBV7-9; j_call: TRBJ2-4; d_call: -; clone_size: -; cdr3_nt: TGTGCCAGCAGCTTAGGAGGCAGGGAAGGAAACATTCAGTACTTC; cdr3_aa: CASSLGGREGNIQYF
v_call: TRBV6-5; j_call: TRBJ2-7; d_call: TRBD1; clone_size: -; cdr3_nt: TGTGCCAGCAGTTCTCCCCGGGGACAGACCTACGAGCAGTACTTC; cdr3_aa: CASSSPRGQTYEQYF